These 13 T cell receptor beta chains share one sample of origin, sequenced in a study of cytomegalovirus exposure and HLA in healthy donors (dated by TCRdb to about 2017). Receptors were amplified or captured by the immunoSEQ multiplex PCR assay. A mixture of 60 forward primers for TCR Vbeta segments and 13 reverse primers for TCR Jbeta segments was used in the multiplex PCR. TCRdb re-hosts the immuneACCESS table, in-frame sequences only. Its copies lack some clones; in the studies checked, an unresolved V gene accounts for under half of them, and the cause for the rest is not known. The sample profile shows about 120,000 clones; 10% to 13% of them were found once. The ten largest make up approximately 4.4% of the sample. Sequenced: PBMCs. Source of these receptors: a woman under 30 in good health and CMV-seropositive.

V gene TRBV19 combines with J gene TRBJ2-1; 11 nucleotides line up with TRBD2. The V gene end was trimmed by 5 bases and the J gene end by 1 base; junction bases not matched to a gene: 4. This CDR3 region has 16 residues. Germline assignment: CDR1 LNHDA and CDR2 SQIVND (reference sequence). CDR3 nucleotide sequence: TGTGCCAGTAGTCCTTTAGCGGGAGGGTCCTACAATGAGCAGTTCTTC. This gives the protein CASSPLAGGSYNEQFF.

Only a few counts were recorded for this clone. The rearrangement uses TRBV4-1 and TRBJ2-3; D is uncertain. Trimming pared 1 base from V and 1 base from J, leaving 15 bases between. The length of the CDR3 is 17 residues. Germline assignment: CDR1 MGHRA and CDR2 YSYEKL. CDR3 in DNA: TGCGCCAGCAGCCAAGGTCGCCCCTACCTGGGCACAGATACGCAGTATTTT. Residues: CASSQGRPYLGTDTQYF.

This clone was recorded a few times. The rearrangement links TRBV9 to TRBJ1-1; D not certain. This CDR3 is 15 amino acids long. In germline, CDR1 is SGDLS, CDR2 YYNGEE. V was cut by 0 bases and J by 7 bases, with 16 bases left in between. CDR3 sequence reads: CASSVDPGPRSEAFF. CDR3 sequence (DNA): TGTGCCAGCAGCGTAGATCCCGGCCCGAGGAGTGAAGCTTTCTTT.

The chain carries TRBV10-3 and TRBJ1-5; 10 bases match TRBD1. Germline CDR1 ENHRY, CDR2 SYGVKD. The CDR3 consists of 16 residues. V gave up 10 bases and J gave up 4 bases; unmatched junction bases: 13. In nucleotides, the CDR3 is TGTGCCACCCTAAGAGGGGGGACAGGGGAGAATCAGCCCCAGCATTTT. Translated: CATLRGGTGENQPQHF.

This clone turned up a few times. The chain combines TRBV9 with TRBJ2-7; perhaps TRBD2 as D (5 bases). Germline V CDR1 and CDR2: SGDLS, YYNGEE. This CDR3 is 16 amino acids long. The V and J ends lost 3 bases and 2 bases respectively, with 18 bases between them. This CDR3 is CASSATPGGSTYEQYF. Here the CDR3 DNA reads TGTGCCAGCAGCGCTACCCCGGGTGGGAGTACCTACGAGCAGTACTTC.

The chain uses TRBV6-1 and TRBJ1-5; D is unclear. This CDR3 has 15 amino acids. Germline V gives CDR1 MNHNS, CDR2 SASEGT. Trimming cost V 1 base and J 1 base, with 8 bases left between them. The CDR3 loop reads CASSEEKLSNQPQHF. Here the CDR3 DNA reads TGTGCCAGCAGTGAAGAAAAACTGAGCAATCAGCCCCAGCATTTT.

This clone has just a few counts. The chain carries TRBV15 and TRBJ2-5; D possibly corresponds to TRBD1 (6 bases). CDR1 is LNHNV and CDR2 is YYDKDF in the germline V gene (reference sequence). The CDR3 spans 17 residues. The V end was cut by 5 bases, the J end by 1 base, with 20 bases between. The CDR3 protein is CATSGTGKEDRQETQYF. The CDR3 DNA is TGTGCCACCAGCGGTACAGGGAAGGAGGATCGCCAAGAGACCCAGTACTTC.

In its sample, this clone was seen a few times. The rearrangement links TRBV6-1 to TRBJ1-2, with a weak D call TRBD1 (6 bases). The germline V and J ends were trimmed by 1 base and 5 bases, with 14 bases remaining between them. CDR1 and CDR2 (germline): MNHNS, SASEGT. This CDR3 has 15 residues. This chain's CDR3 is CASSEVTGSVYGYTF. For the CDR3, the DNA is TGTGCCAGCAGTGAAGTGACAGGCTCCGTTTATGGCTACACCTTC.

This chain links TRBV7-9 with TRBJ2-7, with 9 bases aligning to TRBD1. The CDR3 extends over 14 amino acids. V trimming: 6 bases; J trimming: 7 bases; junction bases outside the gene matches: 10. Germline CDR1 and CDR2: SEHNR and FQNEAQ (reference sequence). The CDR3 protein is CASSSGTGFWEQYF. CDR3 in DNA: TGTGCCAGCAGTTCCGGGACAGGGTTTTGGGAGCAGTACTTC. The whole variable domain, remainder taken from reference TRBV7-9 and TRBJ2-7, is DTGVSQNPRHKITKRGQNVTFRCDPISEHNRLYWYRQTLGQGPEFLTYFQNEAQLEKSRLLSDRFSAERPKGSFSTLEIQRTEQGDSAMYLCASSSGTGFWEQYFGPGTRLTVT.

This rearrangement joins TRBV7-3 to TRBJ1-2; D is unresolved. Germline CDR1 reads SGHTA; CDR2 reads FQGTGA. The CDR3 covers 14 residues. V was cut by 0 bases and J by 6 bases, with 11 bases left in between. The chain's CDR3 is CASSLTPGFNGYTF. CDR3 DNA sequence: TGTGCCAGCAGCTTAACTCCAGGCTTCAATGGCTACACCTTC.

The V and J genes are TRBV6-1 and TRBJ2-3; D possibly corresponds to TRBD2 (5 bases). Germline V CDR1 and CDR2: MNHNS, SASEGT. The CDR3 sequence is 14 residues long. Trimming cost V 0 bases and J 5 bases, with 9 bases left between them. The CDR3 DNA is TGTGCCAGCAGTGAAGCGGTTGAGGGAGATACGCAGTATTTT. Translating it yields CASSEAVEGDTQYF.

The rearrangement uses TRBV7-9 and TRBJ1-4; 9 positions match TRBD1. The germline CDR1 and CDR2 sequences are SEHNR and FQNEAQ (reference sequence). This CDR3 is built from 14 residues. With V trimmed by 4 bases and J by 8 bases, 5 bases remained unmatched. The CDR3 here is CASSSGTGWEKLFF. The DNA for the CDR3 is TGTGCCAGCAGCTCCGGGACAGGGTGGGAAAAACTGTTTTTT.

This clone has more than one count but fewer than ten. This chain uses TRBV7-3 with TRBJ1-1, with a weak D call TRBD1 (5 bases). CDR3 length: 14 amino acids. CDR1 is SGHTA and CDR2 is FQGTGA in the germline V gene. V gave up 3 bases and J gave up 0 bases, with 8 bases separating them. The CDR3 reads CASSFQGMNTEAFF. The CDR3 DNA sequence: TGTGCCAGCAGCTTCCAGGGAATGAACACTGAAGCTTTCTTT.